This TCR beta chain comes out of a study of blood T cell repertoires in COVID-19. The wider study: Researchers got acute and convalescent COVID-19 samples from the United States, Italy and Spain. PBMCs, B-cell-depleted T cells, or T cells were the source of the cDNA or gDNA that made up the material.

Germline assignment: CDR1 SGHVS and CDR2 FQNEAQ. With 5 bases clipped from V and 2 bases from J, the junction kept 7 bases outside the gene matches. The CDR3 loop spans 16 amino acids. Method: immunoSEQ multiplex PCR; TCRdb's copy keeps in-frame clones and lacks some. The sample has approximately 220,000 clones, 80% to 90% seen once. Only one count was recorded for this clone. This study enrolled people aged about 18 to 100 from about two dozen US geographic areas. Cohorts were assigned according to the clinical history that participants reported. The TCR was taken from a woman in her fifties or sixties who had been exposed to COVID-19. Material: PBMCs or T cells enriched from blood (not recorded which). The V gene is TRBV7-8, the J gene TRBJ1-3, with 9 positions matching TRBD1. The CDR3 spells CASSPRDRVTGNTIYF. The CDR3 nucleotides read TGTGCCAGCAGCCCACGGGACAGGGTGACTGGAAACACCATATATTTT.